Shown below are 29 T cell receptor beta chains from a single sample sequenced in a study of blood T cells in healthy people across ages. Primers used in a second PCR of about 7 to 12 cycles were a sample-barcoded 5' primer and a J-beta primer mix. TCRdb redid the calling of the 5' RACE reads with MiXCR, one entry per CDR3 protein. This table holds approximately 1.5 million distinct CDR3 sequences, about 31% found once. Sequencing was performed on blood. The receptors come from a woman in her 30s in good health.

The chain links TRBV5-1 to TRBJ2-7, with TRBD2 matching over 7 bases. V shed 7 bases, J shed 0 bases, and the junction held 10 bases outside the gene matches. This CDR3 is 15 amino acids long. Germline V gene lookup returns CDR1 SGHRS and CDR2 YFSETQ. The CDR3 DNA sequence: TGCGCCAGCCGAACCGGGGCTAGCGGCTCCTACGAGCAGTACTTC. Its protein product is CASRTGASGSYEQYF.

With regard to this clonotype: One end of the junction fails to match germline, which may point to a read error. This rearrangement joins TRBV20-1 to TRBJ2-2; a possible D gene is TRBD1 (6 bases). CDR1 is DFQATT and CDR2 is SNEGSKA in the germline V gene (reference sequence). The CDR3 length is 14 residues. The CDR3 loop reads CSAGDRRNTGELFF. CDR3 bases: TGCAGTGCTGGAGACAGGAGGAACACCGGGGAGCTGTTTTTT.

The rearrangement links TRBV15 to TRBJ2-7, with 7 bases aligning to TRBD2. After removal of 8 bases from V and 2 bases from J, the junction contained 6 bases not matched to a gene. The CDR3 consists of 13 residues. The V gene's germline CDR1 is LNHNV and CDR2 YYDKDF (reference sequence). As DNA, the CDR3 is TGTGCCACCGGCGGGGGTTCAACCTACGAGCAGTACTTC. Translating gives CATGGGSTYEQYF.

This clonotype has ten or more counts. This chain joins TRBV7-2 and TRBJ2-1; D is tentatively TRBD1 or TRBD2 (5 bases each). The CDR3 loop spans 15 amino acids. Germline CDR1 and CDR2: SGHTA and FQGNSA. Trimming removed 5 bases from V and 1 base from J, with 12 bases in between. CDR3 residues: CASSLRDPSYNEQFF. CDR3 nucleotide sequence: TGTGCCAGCAGCCTCCGGGACCCGTCCTACAATGAGCAGTTCTTC.

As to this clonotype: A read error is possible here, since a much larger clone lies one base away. The CDR3 coding sequence is TGTGCCAGCAGCTTAGGTATGAAGACCCAGTACTTC. This encodes CASSLGMKTQYF. The gene calls are TRBV7-9 and TRBJ2-7; no clear D gene. The DNA end is a closer match to TRBJ2-5, so the J assignment may be wrong. This CDR3 spans 12 amino acids. Germline-derived CDR1 and CDR2 are SEHNR and FQNEAQ (reference sequence).

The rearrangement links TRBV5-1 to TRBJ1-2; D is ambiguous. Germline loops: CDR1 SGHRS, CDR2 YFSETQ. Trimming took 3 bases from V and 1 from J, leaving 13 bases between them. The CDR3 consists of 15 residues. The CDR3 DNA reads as TGCGCCAGCAGCTCCTCATTGGGCAGTAACTATGGCTACACCTTC. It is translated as CASSSSLGSNYGYTF.

CDR3 sequence: CASSDRDRGLETQYF. Here the CDR3 DNA reads TGTGCCAGCAGCGACCGGGACAGGGGGCTAGAGACCCAGTACTTC. The chain joins TRBV6-5 to TRBJ2-5; 12 bases fit TRBD1. The germline gives CDR1 MNHEY, CDR2 SVGAGI. The CDR3 runs 15 residues. V lost 6 bases to trimming and J lost 4 bases; unmatched junction nucleotides: 6.

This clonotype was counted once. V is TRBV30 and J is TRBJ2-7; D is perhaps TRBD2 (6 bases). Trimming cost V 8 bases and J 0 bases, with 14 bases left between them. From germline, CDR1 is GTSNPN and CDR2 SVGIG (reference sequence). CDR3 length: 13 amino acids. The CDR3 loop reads CAGGRQNSYEQYF. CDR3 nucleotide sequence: TGTGCCGGAGGGCGACAGAACTCCTACGAGCAGTACTTC.

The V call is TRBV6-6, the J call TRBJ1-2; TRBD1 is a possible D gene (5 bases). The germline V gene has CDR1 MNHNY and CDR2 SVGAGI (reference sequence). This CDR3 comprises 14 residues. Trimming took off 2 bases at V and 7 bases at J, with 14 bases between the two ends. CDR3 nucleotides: TGTGCCAGCAGTTACCCCAGGGACCCATCTGGCTACACCTTC. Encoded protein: CASSYPRDPSGYTF.

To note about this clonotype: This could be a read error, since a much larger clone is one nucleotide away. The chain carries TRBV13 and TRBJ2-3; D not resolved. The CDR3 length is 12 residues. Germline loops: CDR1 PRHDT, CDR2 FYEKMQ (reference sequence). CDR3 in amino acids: CASSLEKDTQCF. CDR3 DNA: TGTGCCAGCAGCTTAGAAAAAGATACGCAGTGTTTT. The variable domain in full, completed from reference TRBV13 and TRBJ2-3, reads AAGVIQSPRHLIKEKRETATLKCYPIPRHDTVYWYQQGPGQDPQFLISFYEKMQSDKGSIPDRFSAQQFSDYHSELNMSSLELGDSALYFCASSLEKDTQCFGPGTRLTVL.

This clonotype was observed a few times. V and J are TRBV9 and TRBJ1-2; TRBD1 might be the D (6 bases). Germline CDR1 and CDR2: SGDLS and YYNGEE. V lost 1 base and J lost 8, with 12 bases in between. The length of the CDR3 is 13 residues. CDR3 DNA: TGTGCCAGCAGCGTAACCCACAGGGAGGGCTACACCTTC. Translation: CASSVTHREGYTF.

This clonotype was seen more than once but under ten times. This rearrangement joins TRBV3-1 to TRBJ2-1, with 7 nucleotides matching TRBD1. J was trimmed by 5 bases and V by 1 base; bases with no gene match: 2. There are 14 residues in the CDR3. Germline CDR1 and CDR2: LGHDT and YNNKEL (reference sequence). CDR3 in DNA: TGTGCCAGCAGCCAAGTCGACAGGGACAATGAGCAGTTCTTC. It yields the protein CASSQVDRDNEQFF.

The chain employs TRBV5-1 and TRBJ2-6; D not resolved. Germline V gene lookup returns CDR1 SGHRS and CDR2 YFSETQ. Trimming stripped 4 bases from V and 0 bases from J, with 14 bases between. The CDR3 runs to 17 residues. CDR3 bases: TGCGCCAGCAGCCCGATGACAAATCCCTCTGGGGCCAACGTCCTGACTTTC. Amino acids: CASSPMTNPSGANVLTF.

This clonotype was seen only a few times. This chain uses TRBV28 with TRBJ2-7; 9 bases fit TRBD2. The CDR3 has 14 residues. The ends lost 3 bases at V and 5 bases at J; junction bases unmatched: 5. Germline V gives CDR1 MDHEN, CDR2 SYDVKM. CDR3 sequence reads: CASSLGAGGHEQYF. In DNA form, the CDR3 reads TGTGCCAGCAGTTTGGGAGCGGGAGGACACGAGCAGTACTTC.

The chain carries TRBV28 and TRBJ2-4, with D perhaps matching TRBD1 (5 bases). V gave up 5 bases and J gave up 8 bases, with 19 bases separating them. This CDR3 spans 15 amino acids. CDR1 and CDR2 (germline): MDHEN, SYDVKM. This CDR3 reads CASSPRSDRGYIQYF. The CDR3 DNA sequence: TGTGCCAGCAGTCCTAGATCCGACAGAGGATACATTCAGTACTTC.

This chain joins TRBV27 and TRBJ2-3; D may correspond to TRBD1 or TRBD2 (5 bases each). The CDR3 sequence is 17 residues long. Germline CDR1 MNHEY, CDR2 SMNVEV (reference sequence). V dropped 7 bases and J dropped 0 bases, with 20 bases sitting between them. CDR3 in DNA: TGTGCCAGCACTGGGGGTAGCAGGAGATCTAGCACAGATACGCAGTATTTT. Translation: CASTGGSRRSSTDTQYF.

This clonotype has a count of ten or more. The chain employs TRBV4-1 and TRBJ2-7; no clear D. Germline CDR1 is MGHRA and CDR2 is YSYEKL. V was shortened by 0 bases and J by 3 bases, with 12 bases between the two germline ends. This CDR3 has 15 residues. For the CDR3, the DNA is TGCGCCAGCAGCCAAGAATATGCCAGGATCTACGAGCAGTACTTC. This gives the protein CASSQEYARIYEQYF.

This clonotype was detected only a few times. CDR3 bases: TGTGCCAGCAGCCAAGGTTTGCCTAGCGGAATCCTAAGCTCCTACGAGCAGTACTTC. Encoded protein: CASSQGLPSGILSSYEQYF. This rearrangement joins TRBV3-1 to TRBJ2-7; TRBD2 agrees at 7 bases. CDR1 and CDR2 (germline): LGHDT, YNNKEL (reference sequence). The CDR3 sequence is 19 residues long. After removal of 1 base from V and 0 bases from J, the junction contained 15 bases not matched to a gene.

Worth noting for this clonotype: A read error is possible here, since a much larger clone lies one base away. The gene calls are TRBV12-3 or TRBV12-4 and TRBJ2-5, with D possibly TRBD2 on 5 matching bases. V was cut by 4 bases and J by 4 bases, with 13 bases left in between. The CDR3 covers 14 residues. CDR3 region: CASSCQVGGETQYF. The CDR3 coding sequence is TGTGCCAGCAGTTGTCAGGTCGGAGGAGAGACCCAGTACTTC.

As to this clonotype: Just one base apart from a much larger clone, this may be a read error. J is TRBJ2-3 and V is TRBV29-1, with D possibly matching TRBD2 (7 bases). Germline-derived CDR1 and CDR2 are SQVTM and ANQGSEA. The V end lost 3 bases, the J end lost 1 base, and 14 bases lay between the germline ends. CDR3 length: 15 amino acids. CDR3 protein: CSVEEGRGCTDTQYF. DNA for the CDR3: TGCAGCGTTGAGGAGGGGAGGGGGTGCACAGATACGCAGTATTTT.

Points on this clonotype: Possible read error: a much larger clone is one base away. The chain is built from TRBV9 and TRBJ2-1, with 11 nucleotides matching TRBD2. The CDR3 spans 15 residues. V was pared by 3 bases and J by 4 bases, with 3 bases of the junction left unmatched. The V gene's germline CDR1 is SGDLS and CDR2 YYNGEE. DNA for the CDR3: TGTGCCAGCAGCGCGGGACTAGCGGCTTACAATGAGCAGTTCTTC. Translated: CASSAGLAAYNEQFF.

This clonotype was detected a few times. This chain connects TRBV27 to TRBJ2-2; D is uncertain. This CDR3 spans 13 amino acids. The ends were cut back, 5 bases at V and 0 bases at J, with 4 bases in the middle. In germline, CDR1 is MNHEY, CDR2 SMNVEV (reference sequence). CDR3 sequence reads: CASSHSNTGELFF. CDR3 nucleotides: TGTGCCAGCAGTCATTCGAACACCGGGGAGCTGTTTTTT.

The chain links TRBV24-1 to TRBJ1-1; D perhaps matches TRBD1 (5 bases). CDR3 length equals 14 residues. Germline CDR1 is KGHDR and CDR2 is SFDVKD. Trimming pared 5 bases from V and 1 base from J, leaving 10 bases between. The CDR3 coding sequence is TGTGCCACCAGTGCTCCGGGGGAGAACACTGAAGCTTTCTTT. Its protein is CATSAPGENTEAFF.

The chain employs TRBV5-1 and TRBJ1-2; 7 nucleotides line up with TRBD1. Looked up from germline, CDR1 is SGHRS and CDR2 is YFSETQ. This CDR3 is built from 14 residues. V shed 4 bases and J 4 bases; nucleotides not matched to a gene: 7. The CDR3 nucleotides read TGCGCCAGCAGCCCCGACAGGGTGAGCTATGGCTACACCTTC. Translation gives CASSPDRVSYGYTF.

The CDR3 sequence is CASSEPLAGSYNEQFF. CDR3 nucleotides: TGTGCCAGCAGTGAACCTCTAGCGGGTTCCTACAATGAGCAGTTCTTC. V is TRBV2 and J is TRBJ2-1; 8 bases map to TRBD2. Germline-derived CDR1 and CDR2 are SNHLY and FYNNEI. V dropped 2 bases and J dropped 1; count of bases not matched to a gene: 4. The CDR3 loop spans 16 amino acids.

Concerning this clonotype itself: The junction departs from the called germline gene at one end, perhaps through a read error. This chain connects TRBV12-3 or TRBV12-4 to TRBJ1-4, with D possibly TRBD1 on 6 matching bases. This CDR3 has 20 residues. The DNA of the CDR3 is TGTGCCAGCAGTTTTGTTCCGGGAGTTGGGGGGACACCAACTAATGAAGAACTGTTTTTT. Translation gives CASSFVPGVGGTPTNEELFF.

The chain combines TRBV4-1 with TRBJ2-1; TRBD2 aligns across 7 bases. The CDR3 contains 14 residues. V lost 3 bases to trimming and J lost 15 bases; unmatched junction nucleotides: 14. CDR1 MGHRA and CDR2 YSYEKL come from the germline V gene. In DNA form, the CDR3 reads TGCGCCAGCAGCCACCTCGGGACTATTGCCGGGGTGTTCTTC. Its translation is CASSHLGTIAGVFF.

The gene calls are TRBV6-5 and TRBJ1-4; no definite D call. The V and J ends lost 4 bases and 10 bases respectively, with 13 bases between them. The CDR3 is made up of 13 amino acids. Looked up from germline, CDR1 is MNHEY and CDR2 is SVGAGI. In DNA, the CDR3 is TGTGCCAGCAGTTCCCCCCAGACGGGAAAACTGTTTTTT. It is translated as CASSSPQTGKLFF.

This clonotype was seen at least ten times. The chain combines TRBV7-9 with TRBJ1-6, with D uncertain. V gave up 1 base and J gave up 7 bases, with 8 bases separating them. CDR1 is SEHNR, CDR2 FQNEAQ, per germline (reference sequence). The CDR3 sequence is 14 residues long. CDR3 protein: CASSLEGRNSPLHF. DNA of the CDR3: TGTGCCAGCAGCTTAGAAGGGAGGAATTCACCCCTCCACTTT.